This T cell receptor (beta chain) was identified during a study of shared clonotypes between healthy human individuals. Using immunoSEQ multiplex PCR, the repertoire was profiled, and TCRdb retains in-frame clones only, with some absent. This sample has around 200,000 clones, with 66% found just once. Study outcomes and limitations: Expectations were that clonotype sharing among donors would be affected by sequencing depth.

About this clone: As yet, its antigen is unknown.

The sample taken for sequencing was memory CD4+ T cells sorted from blood. As for subset: CD45RA-negative fraction. This clonotype originated in a man aged 30 to 39 in good health.

The CDR3 loop reads CASSIRTGSYEQYF. CDR3 in DNA: TGTGCCAGCAGTATACGGACAGGCTCCTACGAGCAGTACTTC. V gene TRBV6-1 combines with J gene TRBJ2-7; 7 bases line up with TRBD1. V lost 5 bases, J lost 0 bases, and 4 bases stayed unmatched. This CDR3 comprises 14 residues. Germline values: CDR1 MNHNS, CDR2 SASEGT.